A single sample is the source of the 7 T cell receptor beta chains below, sequenced in a study of OX40 agonist ivuxolimab in advanced cancers. Only in-frame clones appear in the TCRdb table, and some are missing; sequencing was by immunoSEQ multiplex PCR. The sample lists 40,000 to 65,000 clones, around nine tenths occurring once. Here the sequenced sample was CD4+ or CD8+ T cells sorted from blood, taken in a trial of the OX40 agonist ivuxolimab. Receptor source: an adult with an advanced solid tumor such as melanoma, head and neck, liver or kidney cancer.

The gene calls are TRBV5-1 and TRBJ1-5; tentative D call: TRBD1 (5 bases). Germline CDR1 is SGHRS and CDR2 is YFSETQ. The CDR3 spans 14 residues. V lost 0 bases and J 7 bases, leaving 11 bases between the germline ends. CDR3 in DNA: TGCGCCAGCAGCTTGGCAGGGTTGAACCAGCCCCAGCATTTT. This codes for CASSLAGLNQPQHF.

The rearrangement uses TRBV7-2 and TRBJ2-1; maybe TRBD2 (5 bases). The germline CDR1 and CDR2 sequences are SGHTA and FQGNSA. V lost 4 bases and J lost 3, with 16 bases in between. The CDR3 totals 16 residues. The CDR3 protein is CASSWVQGGGYNEQFF. The CDR3 DNA is TGTGCCAGCAGCTGGGTGCAAGGAGGCGGCTACAATGAGCAGTTCTTC.

The chain employs TRBV5-1 and TRBJ1-3; 10 bases map to TRBD1. The trim removed 4 bases at V and 2 bases at J, leaving 9 bases unmatched. The CDR3 consists of 17 residues. Looked up from germline, CDR1 is SGHRS and CDR2 is YFSETQ. Here the CDR3 reads CASSPKAGTGAGNTIYF. CDR3 coding DNA: TGCGCCAGCAGCCCTAAAGCCGGGACAGGGGCTGGAAACACCATATATTTT.

V and J are TRBV7-9 and TRBJ1-2; D unclear. This CDR3 is built from 15 residues. Germline assignment: CDR1 SEHNR and CDR2 FQNEAQ (reference sequence). Between the trimmed V and J ends, which lost 1 base and 4 bases, there was a span of 13 bases. The CDR3 sequence is CASSLEAGTSYGYTF. The DNA of the CDR3 is TGTGCCAGCAGCTTAGAGGCGGGAACTAGCTATGGCTACACCTTC. The whole variable domain, filled in from reference TRBV7-9 and TRBJ1-2, reads DTGVSQNPRHKITKRGQNVTFRCDPISEHNRLYWYRQTLGQGPEFLTYFQNEAQLEKSRLLSDRFSAERPKGSFSTLEIQRTEQGDSAMYLCASSLEAGTSYGYTFGSGTRLTVV.

The chain carries TRBV28 and TRBJ2-3, with D tentatively TRBD1 (5 bases). V was cut by 7 bases and J by 10 bases, with 15 bases left in between. This CDR3 spans 12 amino acids. CDR1 is MDHEN, CDR2 SYDVKM, per germline. This chain's CDR3 is CASKEPNRPQYF. CDR3 DNA: TGTGCCAGCAAGGAACCTAACAGGCCGCAGTATTTT.

The chain links TRBV7-9 to TRBJ2-3, with 9 bases matching TRBD1. Trimming at V came to 2 bases and at J to 1 base, leaving 4 bases not matched to a gene. The CDR3 length is 16 residues. The V gene's germline CDR1 is SEHNR and CDR2 FQNEAQ (reference sequence). The CDR3 bases are TGTGCCAGCAGCTTATGGACAGGGGTTGGCACAGATACGCAGTATTTT. Its protein product is CASSLWTGVGTDTQYF. The variable domain in full, completed from reference TRBV7-9 and TRBJ2-3, reads DTGVSQNPRHKITKRGQNVTFRCDPISEHNRLYWYRQTLGQGPEFLTYFQNEAQLEKSRLLSDRFSAERPKGSFSTLEIQRTEQGDSAMYLCASSLWTGVGTDTQYFGPGTRLTVL.

The DNA for the CDR3 is TGCGCCAGCAGCTTGGCCGAATCACGAGGGGGCTGGAACACTGAAGCTTTCTTT. It specifies CASSLAESRGGWNTEAFF. The chain couples TRBV5-1 to TRBJ1-1; 7 bases map to TRBD1. This CDR3 has 18 residues. Trimming at V came to 0 bases and at J to 1 base, leaving 12 bases not matched to a gene. Germline lookup yields CDR1 SGHRS and CDR2 YFSETQ.